The rows below give T cell receptor beta chains drawn from one sample of a study of blood T cell repertoires in COVID-19. Some clones are missing from TCRdb's copy, which holds only in-frame ones; the method was immunoSEQ multiplex PCR. The sample has about 210,000 clones, roughly 84% seen once. Input material: PBMCs or T cells enriched from blood (not recorded which). The source of these receptors is a man aged 30 to 39 in a cohort exposed to, infected with or recovered from COVID-19 (not recorded which). Each CDR3 is given without its conserved first and last residue. Each record gives: V gene, J gene, clone size, CDR3 protein. Some rows have no size entry. The others give once, few or many, or a class for an expanded clone.

V: TRBV14
J: TRBJ2-7
size: once
CDR3: ASSLNGQGVVEQY

V: TRBV7-9
J: TRBJ1-5
size: .
CDR3: ASSPGWEGIGQPQH

V: TRBV27
J: TRBJ2-1
size: .
CDR3: ASSPTAGTHNEQF

V: TRBV10-3
J: TRBJ2-2
size: .
CDR3: AIRVAGLNTGELF

V: TRBV11-2
J: TRBJ1-2
size: .
CDR3: ATQGAGVGYT

V: TRBV27
J: TRBJ2-3
size: .
CDR3: ASSLHSGNTQY

V: TRBV10-1
J: TRBJ2-2
size: .
CDR3: ASTAGTSGTPGTGELF

V: TRBV28
J: TRBJ1-5
size: once
CDR3: ASVRGNQPQH

V: TRBV10-3
J: TRBJ2-3
size: .
CDR3: AISEQLGTGRVPDTQY

V: TRBV29-1
J: TRBJ1-2
size: .
CDR3: SASQGTAYT

V: TRBV11-2
J: TRBJ1-3
size: once
CDR3: ASSSKGGNTIY

V: TRBV2
J: TRBJ1-6
size: few
CDR3: ASQGGVSPLH

V: TRBV10-2
J: TRBJ1-5
size: .
CDR3: ASSEKGGGNQPQH

V: TRBV2
J: TRBJ2-7
size: .
CDR3: ASRELAGGPSTEQY

V: TRBV24-1
J: TRBJ2-3
size: .
CDR3: ATGGDTDTQY

V: TRBV6-4
J: TRBJ2-1
size: once
CDR3: ASSDSTGAPNEQF

V: TRBV27
J: TRBJ1-6
size: .
CDR3: ASSSGGRGSPLH

V: TRBV7-9
J: TRBJ2-5
size: .
CDR3: ASSLGDRSYQETQY

V: TRBV20-1
J: TRBJ1-2
size: .
CDR3: SASLAPSPGGRGYT

V: TRBV9
J: TRBJ1-2
size: .
CDR3: ASSVVGGGYT

V: TRBV6-5
J: TRBJ2-7
size: once
CDR3: ASSSWTSGFSYEQY

V: TRBV6-5
J: TRBJ1-4
size: .
CDR3: ASSYDALDTEKLF

V: TRBV2
J: TRBJ1-4
size: .
CDR3: ASRGQPTNEKLF

V: TRBV29-1
J: TRBJ2-1
size: .
CDR3: SVRQSSYNEQF